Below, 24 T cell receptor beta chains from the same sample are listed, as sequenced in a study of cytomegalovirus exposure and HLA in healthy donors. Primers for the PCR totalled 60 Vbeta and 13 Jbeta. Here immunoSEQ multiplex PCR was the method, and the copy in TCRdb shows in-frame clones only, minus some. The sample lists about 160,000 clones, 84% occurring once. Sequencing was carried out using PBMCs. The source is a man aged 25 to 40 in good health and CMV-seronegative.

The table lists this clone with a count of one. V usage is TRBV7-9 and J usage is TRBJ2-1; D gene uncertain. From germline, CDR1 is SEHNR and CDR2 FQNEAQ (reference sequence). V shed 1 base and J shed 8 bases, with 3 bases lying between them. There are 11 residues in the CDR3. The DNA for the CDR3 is TGTGCCAGCAGCTTAGTCGATGAGCAGTTCTTC. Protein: CASSLVDEQFF.

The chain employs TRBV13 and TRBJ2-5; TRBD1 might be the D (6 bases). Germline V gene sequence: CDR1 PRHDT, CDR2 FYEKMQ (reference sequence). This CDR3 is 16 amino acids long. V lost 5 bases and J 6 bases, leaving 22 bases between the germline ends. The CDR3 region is CASSPFLVAGAKTQYF. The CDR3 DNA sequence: TGTGCCAGCAGCCCCTTCCTGGTAGCAGGGGCGAAGACCCAGTACTTC.

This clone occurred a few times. The CDR3 region is CASSLKGAGEKLFF. In DNA form, the CDR3 reads TGTGCCAGCAGCTTGAAGGGGGCTGGGGAAAAACTGTTTTTT. The chain carries TRBV5-6 and TRBJ1-4; 7 positions match TRBD1. Unmatched junction bases numbered 5, after V lost 1 base and J lost 8 bases. The CDR3 runs to 14 residues. CDR1 is SGHDT, CDR2 YYEEEE, per germline.

CDR3 sequence: CASSVSGGLDTQYF. DNA for the CDR3: TGTGCCAGCAGCGTTTCCGGGGGGCTAGATACGCAGTATTTT. The chain links TRBV9 to TRBJ2-3; possible D gene TRBD2, 7 bases. The germline CDR1 and CDR2 sequences are SGDLS and YYNGEE. Trimming removed 2 bases at V and 5 bases at J, with 12 bases between. The CDR3 loop spans 14 amino acids.

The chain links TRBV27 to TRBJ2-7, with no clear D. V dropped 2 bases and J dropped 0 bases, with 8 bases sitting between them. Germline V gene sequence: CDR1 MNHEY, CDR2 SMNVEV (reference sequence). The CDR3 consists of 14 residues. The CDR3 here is CASSLQRSSYEQYF. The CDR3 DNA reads TGTGCCAGCAGTTTACAGAGGAGCTCCTACGAGCAGTACTTC.

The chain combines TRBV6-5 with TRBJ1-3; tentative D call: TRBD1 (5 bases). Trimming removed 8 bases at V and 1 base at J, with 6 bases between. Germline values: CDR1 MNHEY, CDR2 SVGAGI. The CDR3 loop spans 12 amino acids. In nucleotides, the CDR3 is TGTGCCAGCCAGGGATCTGGAAACACCATATATTTT. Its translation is CASQGSGNTIYF.

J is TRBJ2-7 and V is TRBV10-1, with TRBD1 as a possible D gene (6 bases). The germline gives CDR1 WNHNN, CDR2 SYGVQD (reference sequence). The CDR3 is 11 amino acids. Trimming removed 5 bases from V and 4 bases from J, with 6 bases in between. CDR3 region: CASSTGYEQYF. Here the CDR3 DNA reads TGCGCCAGCAGTACAGGGTACGAGCAGTACTTC.

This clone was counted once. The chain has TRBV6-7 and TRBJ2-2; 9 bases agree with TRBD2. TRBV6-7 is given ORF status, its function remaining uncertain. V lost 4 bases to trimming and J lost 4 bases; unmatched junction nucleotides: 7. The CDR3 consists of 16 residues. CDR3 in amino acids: CASSSVAGASTGELFF. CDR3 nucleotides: TGTGCCAGCAGTTCAGTAGCGGGGGCCTCCACCGGGGAGCTGTTTTTT.

The CDR3 sequence: CASSLGLGGYNEQFF. As DNA, the CDR3 is TGTGCCAGCAGCTTGGGATTAGGGGGTTACAATGAGCAGTTCTTC. The V and J genes are TRBV13 and TRBJ2-1, with D possibly being TRBD1 (6 bases). Between the trimmed V and J ends, which lost 3 bases and 4 bases, there was a span of 13 bases. From germline, CDR1 is PRHDT and CDR2 FYEKMQ (reference sequence). This CDR3 comprises 15 residues.

The CDR3 protein is CASSLWDRGLYGYTF. As DNA, the CDR3 is TGTGCCAGCAGCTTGTGGGACAGGGGGCTCTATGGCTACACCTTC. The genes are TRBV5-6 and TRBJ1-2; 12 bases match TRBD1. V shed 1 base, J shed 4 bases, and the junction held 2 bases outside the gene matches. CDR3 length: 15 residues. In germline, CDR1 is SGHDT, CDR2 YYEEEE.

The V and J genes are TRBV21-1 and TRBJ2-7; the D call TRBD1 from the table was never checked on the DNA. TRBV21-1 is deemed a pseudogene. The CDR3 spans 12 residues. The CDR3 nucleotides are TGTGCCAGCCGGGACACTGACTACGAGCAGTACTTC. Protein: CASRDTDYEQYF.

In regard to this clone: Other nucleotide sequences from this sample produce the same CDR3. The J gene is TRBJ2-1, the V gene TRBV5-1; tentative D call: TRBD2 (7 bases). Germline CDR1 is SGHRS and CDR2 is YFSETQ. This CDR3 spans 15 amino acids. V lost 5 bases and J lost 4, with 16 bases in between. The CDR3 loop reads CASSLGGGAYNEQFF. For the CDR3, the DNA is TGCGCCAGCAGTCTTGGGGGGGGCGCGTACAATGAGCAGTTCTTC.

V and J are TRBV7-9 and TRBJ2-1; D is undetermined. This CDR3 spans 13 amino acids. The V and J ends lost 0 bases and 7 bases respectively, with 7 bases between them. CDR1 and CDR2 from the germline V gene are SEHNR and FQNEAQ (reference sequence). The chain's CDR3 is CASSLAGRNEQFF. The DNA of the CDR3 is TGTGCCAGCAGCTTAGCAGGCAGGAATGAGCAGTTCTTC.

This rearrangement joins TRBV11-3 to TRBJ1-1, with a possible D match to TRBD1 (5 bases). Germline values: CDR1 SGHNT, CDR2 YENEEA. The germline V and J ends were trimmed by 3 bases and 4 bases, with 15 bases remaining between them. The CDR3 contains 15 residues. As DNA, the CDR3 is TGTGCCAGCAGCTTGACCAGGGTTCGCCCCACTGAAGCTTTCTTT. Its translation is CASSLTRVRPTEAFF.

The CDR3 spells CASSNPGTSGFTDTQYF. The CDR3 coding sequence is TGTGCCAGCAGCAACCCCGGGACTAGCGGGTTCACAGATACGCAGTATTTT. The rearrangement joins TRBV11-2 to TRBJ2-3, with 12 bases matching TRBD2. The CDR3 is 17 amino acids. Per the germline V gene, CDR1 is SGHAT and CDR2 is FQNNGV. Unmatched junction bases numbered 8, after V lost 5 bases and J lost 2 bases.

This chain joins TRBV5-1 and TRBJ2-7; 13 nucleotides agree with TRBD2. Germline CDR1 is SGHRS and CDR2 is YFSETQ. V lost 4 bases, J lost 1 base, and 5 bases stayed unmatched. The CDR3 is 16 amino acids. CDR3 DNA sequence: TGCGCCAGCAGCGGTGGGACTAGCGGGAAATCCTACGAGCAGTACTTC. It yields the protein CASSGGTSGKSYEQYF.

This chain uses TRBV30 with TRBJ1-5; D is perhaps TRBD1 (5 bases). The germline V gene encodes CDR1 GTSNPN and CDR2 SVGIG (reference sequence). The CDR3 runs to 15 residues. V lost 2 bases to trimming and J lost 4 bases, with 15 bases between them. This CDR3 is CAWSIPGTANQPQHF. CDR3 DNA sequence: TGTGCCTGGAGTATCCCCGGGACTGCAAATCAGCCCCAGCATTTT.

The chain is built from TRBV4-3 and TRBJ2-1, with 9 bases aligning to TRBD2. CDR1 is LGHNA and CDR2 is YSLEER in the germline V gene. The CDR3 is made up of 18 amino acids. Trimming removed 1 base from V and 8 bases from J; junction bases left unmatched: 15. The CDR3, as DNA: TGCGCCAGCAGCCAAGGTTCACTAGCGGGTGGGACATTCGATGAGCAGTTCTTC. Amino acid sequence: CASSQGSLAGGTFDEQFF.

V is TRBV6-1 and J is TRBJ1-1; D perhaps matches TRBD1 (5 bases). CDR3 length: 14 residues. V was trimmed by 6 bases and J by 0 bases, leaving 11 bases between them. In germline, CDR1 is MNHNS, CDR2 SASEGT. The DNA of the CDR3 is TGTGCCAGCAGCCTCGACAGTTTGAACACTGAAGCTTTCTTT. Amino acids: CASSLDSLNTEAFF.

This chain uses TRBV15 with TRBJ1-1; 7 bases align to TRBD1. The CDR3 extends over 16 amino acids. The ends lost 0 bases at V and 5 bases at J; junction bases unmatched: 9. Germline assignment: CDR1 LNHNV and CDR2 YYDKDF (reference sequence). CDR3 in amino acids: CATSRETIGQATEAFF. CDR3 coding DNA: TGTGCCACCAGCAGAGAGACCATTGGACAGGCGACTGAAGCTTTCTTT. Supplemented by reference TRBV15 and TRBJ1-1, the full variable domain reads DAMVIQNPRYQVTQFGKPVTLSCSQTLNHNVMYWYQQKSSQAPKLLFHYYDKDFNNEADTPDNFQSRRPNTSFCFLDIRSPGLGDTAMYLCATSRETIGQATEAFFGQGTRLTVV.

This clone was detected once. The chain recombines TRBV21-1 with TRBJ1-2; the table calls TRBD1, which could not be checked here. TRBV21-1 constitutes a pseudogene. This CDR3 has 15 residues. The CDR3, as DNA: TGTGCCAGCAGCAAAGCTTCAGGGGAAGACTATGGCTACACCTTC. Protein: CASSKASGEDYGYTF.

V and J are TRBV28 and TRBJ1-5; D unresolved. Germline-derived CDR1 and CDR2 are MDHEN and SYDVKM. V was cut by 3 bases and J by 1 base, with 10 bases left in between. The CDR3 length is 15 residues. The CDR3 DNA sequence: TGTGCCAGCAGTTTCAGGTGGGTCAGCAATCAGCCCCAGCATTTT. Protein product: CASSFRWVSNQPQHF.

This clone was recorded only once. The CDR3 DNA is TGTGCCAGCAGTTACGGCGGCGGAGTTTACACCGGGGAGCTGTTTTTT. Translating it yields CASSYGGGVYTGELFF. The gene calls are TRBV6-6 and TRBJ2-2, with D unclear. V was pared by 2 bases and J by 3 bases, with 13 bases between. The CDR3 sequence is 16 residues long. Germline V gives CDR1 MNHNY, CDR2 SVGAGI (reference sequence).

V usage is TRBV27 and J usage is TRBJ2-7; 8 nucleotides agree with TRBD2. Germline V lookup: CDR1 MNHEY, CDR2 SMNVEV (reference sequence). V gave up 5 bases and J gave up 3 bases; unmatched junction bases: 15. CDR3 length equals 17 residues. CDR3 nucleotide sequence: TGTGCCAGCAGTCTAAAGCCGGTCGGACTAGCAAACTACGAGCAGTACTTC. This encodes CASSLKPVGLANYEQYF.